This is a list of T cell receptor beta chains from one sample in a study of blood T cell repertoires in COVID-19. Sequencing was performed with immunoSEQ multiplex PCR; in TCRdb, only in-frame clones are kept and a portion is missing. The table records about 210,000 clones, around 81% of them present only once. Sequencing was performed on peripheral blood. The receptors were sampled from a woman in her 70s with acute or convalescent COVID-19. Each CDR3 is given with its conserved first and last residue. A D gene is named only where the DNA matches it firmly. Size is stated for part of the rows, as once, few or many counts, or as a class when the clone is expanded.

v_gene: TRBV10-3
d_gene: TRBD2
j_gene: TRBJ2-1
abundance: once
len: 15
CDR3aa: CAISGLAGGFNEQFF
CDR3nt: TGTGCCATCAGTGGCCTAGCGGGGGGCTTCAATGAGCAGTTCTTC

v_gene: TRBV4-3
d_gene: NA
j_gene: TRBJ2-5
abundance: NA
len: 16
CDR3aa: CASSQVHGGPQETQYF
CDR3nt: TGCGCCAGCAGCCAAGTACACGGGGGGCCCCAAGAGACCCAGTACTTC

v_gene: TRBV9
d_gene: NA
j_gene: TRBJ1-3
abundance: NA
len: 15
CDR3aa: CASSPTSQGGNTIYF
CDR3nt: TGTGCCAGCAGCCCCACCTCCCAGGGGGGAAACACCATATATTTT

v_gene: TRBV5-1
d_gene: NA
j_gene: TRBJ1-2
abundance: NA
len: 14
CDR3aa: CASKIGSSNYGYTF
CDR3nt: TGCGCCAGCAAAATTGGCAGTTCTAACTATGGCTACACCTTC

v_gene: TRBV2
d_gene: NA
j_gene: TRBJ2-3
abundance: NA
len: 16
CDR3aa: CASSEGSGTGTDTQYF
CDR3nt: TGTGCCAGCAGTGAGGGTAGCGGGACAGGCACAGATACGCAGTATTTT

v_gene: TRBV7-2
d_gene: TRBD1
j_gene: TRBJ2-7
abundance: NA
len: 17
CDR3aa: CASSFVGFGQGVEGQYF
CDR3nt: TGTGCCAGCAGCTTCGTAGGGTTCGGACAGGGGGTCGAGGGGCAGTACTTC

v_gene: TRBV7-6
d_gene: NA
j_gene: TRBJ2-2
abundance: NA
len: 13
CDR3aa: CASSFQGRGELFF
CDR3nt: TGTGCCAGCAGCTTCCAGGGTAGAGGGGAGCTGTTTTTT

v_gene: TRBV5-6
d_gene: NA
j_gene: TRBJ2-3
abundance: NA
len: 17
CDR3aa: CASSLGLGGSATDTQYF
CDR3nt: TGTGCCAGCAGCTTAGGGTTAGGAGGGAGTGCCACAGATACGCAGTATTTT

v_gene: TRBV6-5
d_gene: NA
j_gene: TRBJ2-2
abundance: NA
len: 13
CDR3aa: CASRSENTGELFF
CDR3nt: TGTGCCAGCAGATCAGAAAACACCGGGGAGCTGTTTTTT

v_gene: TRBV6-5
d_gene: TRBD1
j_gene: TRBJ2-7
abundance: NA
len: 15
CDR3aa: CASSYGWTGGYEQYF
CDR3nt: TGTGCCAGCAGTTACGGGTGGACAGGTGGCTACGAGCAGTACTTC

v_gene: TRBV10-3
d_gene: TRBD2
j_gene: TRBJ2-3
abundance: few
len: 14
CDR3aa: CAISLAGATDTQYF
CDR3nt: TGTGCCATCAGTCTAGCGGGGGCCACAGATACGCAGTATTTT

v_gene: TRBV5-1
d_gene: NA
j_gene: TRBJ1-5
abundance: NA
len: 14
CDR3aa: CASSLTGFGQPQHF
CDR3nt: TGCGCCAGCAGCTTGACAGGGTTTGGGCAGCCCCAGCATTTT

v_gene: TRBV7-8
d_gene: NA
j_gene: TRBJ2-7
abundance: NA
len: 12
CDR3aa: CASSFSGAGQYF
CDR3nt: TGTGCCAGCAGCTTCTCGGGAGCAGGCCAGTACTTC

v_gene: TRBV5-1
d_gene: TRBD1
j_gene: TRBJ2-7
abundance: NA
len: 14
CDR3aa: CASSLVGQLYEQYF
CDR3nt: TGCGCCAGCAGCTTGGTGGGACAGCTCTACGAGCAGTACTTC

v_gene: TRBV4-3
d_gene: NA
j_gene: TRBJ2-1
abundance: few
len: 16
CDR3aa: CASSQPQGQGGNEQFF
CDR3nt: TGCGCCAGCAGCCAGCCACAGGGTCAAGGGGGAAATGAGCAGTTCTTC

v_gene: TRBV2
d_gene: NA
j_gene: TRBJ2-2
abundance: NA
len: 14
CDR3aa: CATHNLMRSGELFF
CDR3nt: TGTGCCACACATAATCTTATGAGGAGCGGGGAGCTGTTTTTT

v_gene: TRBV3-1/TRBV3-2
d_gene: TRBD1
j_gene: TRBJ1-2
abundance: few
len: 14
CDR3aa: CASTRGQGEYGYTF
CDR3nt: TGTGCCAGCACCAGAGGACAGGGCGAATATGGCTACACCTTC

v_gene: TRBV27
d_gene: NA
j_gene: TRBJ2-2
abundance: NA
len: 16
CDR3aa: CASSWGSNMVTGELFF
CDR3nt: TGTGCCAGCAGTTGGGGCTCTAATATGGTGACCGGGGAGCTGTTTTTT

v_gene: TRBV6-2/TRBV6-3
d_gene: TRBD2
j_gene: TRBJ2-6
abundance: NA
len: 18
CDR3aa: CASSTSGTYLSRANVLTF
CDR3nt: TGTGCCAGCAGCACCAGCGGGACTTACCTCTCGAGGGCCAACGTCCTGACTTTC

v_gene: TRBV9
d_gene: NA
j_gene: TRBJ2-3
abundance: NA
len: 16
CDR3aa: CASSRSYGVAPDTQYF
CDR3nt: TGTGCCAGCAGCCGTAGTTACGGGGTGGCCCCAGATACGCAGTATTTT

v_gene: TRBV7-6
d_gene: NA
j_gene: TRBJ2-5
abundance: once
len: 14
CDR3aa: CASSRDLGQETQYF
CDR3nt: TGTGCCAGCAGCCGAGACTTGGGCCAAGAGACCCAGTACTTC

v_gene: TRBV29-1
d_gene: NA
j_gene: TRBJ2-7
abundance: few
len: 12
CDR3aa: CSVEDPFHEQYF
CDR3nt: TGCAGCGTTGAAGATCCCTTCCACGAGCAGTACTTC

v_gene: TRBV19
d_gene: NA
j_gene: TRBJ1-6
abundance: NA
len: 17
CDR3aa: CASSITRTRARNSPLHF
CDR3nt: TGTGCCAGTAGTATCACCCGAACCAGGGCGAGGAATTCACCCCTCCACTTT

v_gene: TRBV9
d_gene: NA
j_gene: TRBJ1-2
abundance: NA
len: 14
CDR3aa: CASSVGAGVYGYTF
CDR3nt: TGTGCCAGCAGCGTAGGAGCAGGGGTCTATGGCTACACCTTC

v_gene: TRBV21-1
d_gene: NA
j_gene: TRBJ1-5
abundance: few
len: 16
CDR3aa: CASSKVCRPSNQPQHF
CDR3nt: TGTGCCAGCAGCAAAGTGTGCAGGCCTAGCAATCAGCCCCAGCATTTT

v_gene: TRBV4-3
d_gene: TRBD1
j_gene: TRBJ2-7
abundance: NA
len: 15
CDR3aa: CASSQEARGHYEQYF
CDR3nt: TGCGCCAGCAGCCAAGAAGCCAGGGGGCACTACGAGCAGTACTTC

v_gene: TRBV7-6
d_gene: TRBD1
j_gene: TRBJ2-3
abundance: NA
len: 16
CDR3aa: CASSATTGGSTDTQYF
CDR3nt: TGTGCCAGCAGCGCAACCACAGGGGGCTCCACAGATACGCAGTATTTT

v_gene: TRBV2
d_gene: NA
j_gene: TRBJ1-3
abundance: few
len: 14
CDR3aa: CASRGGESGNTIYF
CDR3nt: TGTGCCAGCAGGGGTGGGGAGTCTGGAAACACCATATATTTT

v_gene: TRBV30
d_gene: TRBD1
j_gene: TRBJ1-2
abundance: NA
len: 12
CDR3aa: CACRQGARGYTF
CDR3nt: TGTGCCTGCCGACAGGGGGCCAGGGGCTACACCTTC

v_gene: TRBV4-3
d_gene: TRBD1
j_gene: TRBJ2-3
abundance: NA
len: 15
CDR3aa: CASSLDRGTTDTQYF
CDR3nt: TGCGCCAGCAGCCTGGACAGGGGAACCACAGATACGCAGTATTTT

v_gene: TRBV11-2
d_gene: TRBD1
j_gene: TRBJ2-1
abundance: NA
len: 16
CDR3aa: CASSLPAGGNRNEQFF
CDR3nt: TGTGCCAGCAGCTTGCCGGCAGGGGGCAACAGGAATGAGCAGTTCTTC